The T cell receptor beta chain under discussion was sequenced for a study of T cell responses to AZD1222 COVID-19 vaccine. Notes on the study in general: Clonal diversity may have been underestimated, and the donors were mostly white British, with more females than males. Spike-specific TCR breadth and depth grew following two AZD1222 doses. Regions left unmutated in variants are reportedly the target of nearly half of spike-specific TCRs. Vaccine-related CD4 TCRs covered spike, predominating at 160-218 and 743-854.

TCRdb's copy holds only in-frame clones and misses some; the assay was immunoSEQ multiplex PCR. The data show about 140,000 clones, with 85% to 90% seen just once and 1.5% to 2% held by the top ten. Between the trimmed V and J ends, which lost 3 bases and 2 bases, there was a span of 14 bases. CDR1 is LNHDA and CDR2 is SQIVND in the germline V gene (reference sequence). The CDR3 runs 17 residues. On this clone itself: Antigen unknown.

This clonotype was obtained from an adult in good health. Sequenced here: peripheral blood, sampled on day 0 of AZD1222 vaccination. The chain joins TRBV19 to TRBJ1-6, with D uncertain. The CDR3 reads CASSMFDASPYNSPLHF. The DNA of the CDR3 is TGTGCCAGTAGTATGTTTGACGCGAGCCCCTATAATTCACCCCTCCACTTT.